Included here is one TCR beta chain sequence, with context. Antigen specificity is unknown. Different DNA sequences within this sample yield the same CDR3. This specimen comes from a study of shared clonotypes between healthy human individuals. Study in general: Donors had three CD4 naive, three CD4 memory, two CD8 naive and one CD8 memory plate apiece.

Findings and limits, study-wide: Larger estimated richness was generally recorded for naive subsets relative to memory subsets.

This CDR3 spans 15 amino acids. Trimming pared 3 bases from V and 3 bases from J, leaving 12 bases between. Germline values: CDR1 SEHNR, CDR2 FQNEAQ (reference sequence). Repertoires were generated with immunoSEQ multiplex PCR, while TCRdb's copy carries only in-frame clones and drops some. In the table there are over 2 million clones, approximately 94% of which are singletons. Naive CD8 cells, CD45RO-negative and positively selected for CCR7, excluded terminally differentiated effector memory CD45RA+ cells. The receptor was derived from a man aged 18 to 30 in good health. The sequenced sample consisted of naive CD8+ T cells sorted from blood. This chain uses TRBV7-9 with TRBJ2-1, with D tentatively TRBD2 (7 bases). The CDR3 region has the DNA TGTGCCAGCAGCTTGCCGGGGGGCCTCTACAATGAGCAGTTCTTC. As protein: CASSLPGGLYNEQFF.